Shown below are 2 T cell receptor beta chains from a single sample sequenced in a study of identifying expanded T cells in peripheral blood (dated by TCRdb to between 2018 and 2020). Libraries were prepared through the immunoSEQ multiplex PCR assay. Sourced from immuneACCESS, this table was stored by TCRdb with only in-frame sequences that have V and J called. A share of the clones is absent; for the studies checked, an unresolved V gene accounts for under half, and the remainder has no known explanation. The table for this sample lists approximately 110,000 clones; 80% to 90% of them were counted only once. The ten largest clones represent roughly 17% of the sample. The sequenced sample was blood. The receptors originated from a person aged 18 to 75 in good health.

The CDR3 DNA reads as TGTGCCAGCAGTCCTACCAGGGGTGGCGTCACTGAAGCTTTCTTT. It encodes CASSPTRGGVTEAFF. This chain connects TRBV6-6 to TRBJ1-1; D is perhaps TRBD1 (6 bases). V dropped 5 bases and J dropped 4 bases, with 17 bases sitting between them. The CDR3 consists of 15 residues. Germline assignment: CDR1 MNHNY and CDR2 SVGAGI (reference sequence).

This clone was seen just once. Germline is not matched at one junction end, which may reflect a read error. The rearrangement links TRBV13 to TRBJ1-2; no definite D call. CDR3 size: 13 residues. CDR1 PRHDT and CDR2 FYEKMQ come from the germline V gene (reference sequence). The CDR3 protein is CASSLGRGYGYTF. The CDR3 nucleotides are TGTGCCAGCAGCCTAGGTCGGGGCTATGGCTACACCTTC. Filled out from reference TRBV13 and TRBJ1-2, the complete variable domain reads AAGVIQSPRHLIKEKRETATLKCYPIPRHDTVYWYQQGPGQDPQFLISFYEKMQSDKGSIPDRFSAQQFSDYHSELNMSSLELGDSALYFCASSLGRGYGYTFGSGTRLTVV.